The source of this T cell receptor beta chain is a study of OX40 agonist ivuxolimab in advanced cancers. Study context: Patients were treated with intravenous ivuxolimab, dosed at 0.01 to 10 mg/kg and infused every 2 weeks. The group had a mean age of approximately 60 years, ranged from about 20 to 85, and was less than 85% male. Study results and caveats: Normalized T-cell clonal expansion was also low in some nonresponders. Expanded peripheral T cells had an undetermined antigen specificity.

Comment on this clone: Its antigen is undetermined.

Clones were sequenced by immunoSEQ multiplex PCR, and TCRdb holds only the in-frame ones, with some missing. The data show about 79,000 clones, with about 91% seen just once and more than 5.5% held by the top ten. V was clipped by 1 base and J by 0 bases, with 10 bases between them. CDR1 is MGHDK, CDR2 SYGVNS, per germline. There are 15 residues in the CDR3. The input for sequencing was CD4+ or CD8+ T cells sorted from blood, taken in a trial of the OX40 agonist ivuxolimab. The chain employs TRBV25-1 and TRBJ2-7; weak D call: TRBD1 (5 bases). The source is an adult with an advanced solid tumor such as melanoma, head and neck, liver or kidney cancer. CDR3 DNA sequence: TGTGCCAGCAGTGAATTAGGGGATCTCTCCTACGAGCAGTACTTC. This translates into CASSELGDLSYEQYF.